Listed below are T cell receptor beta chains from one sample, sequenced in a study of T-cell reconstitution after alpha-beta-depleted transplantation in children. TCRdb analysed the PCR reads with MiXCR anew, one entry per CDR3 protein. Of more than 200,000 distinct CDR3 sequences listed, 7.5% to 10% are singletons. The sequencing used PBMCs from the stem cell graft donor, collected from the stem cell graft. The receptors here all came from a human donor who donated a stem cell graft to a child with SCID. CDR3s include the opening cysteine and the closing phenylalanine or tryptophan.

cdr3_aa j_call v_call
CASSPLGMNTEAFF TRBJ1-1 TRBV6-2/TRBV6-3
CASSLASDRAETQYF TRBJ2-5 TRBV7-8
CASSSVRTSWLASTDTQYF TRBJ2-3 TRBV11-2
CASSESGTGEQYF TRBJ2-7 TRBV7-3
CASSLRGVGSYEQYF TRBJ2-7 TRBV11-3
CAISAGGGANSPLHF TRBJ1-6 TRBV10-3
CSAPSGGNTGELFF TRBJ2-2 TRBV20-1
CASSFPLLLAGASTDTQYF TRBJ2-3 TRBV28
CASRTDRGWAGELFF TRBJ2-2 TRBV6-1
CSARDLAGDSYGYTF TRBJ1-2 TRBV20-1
CASSLKGGEQYF TRBJ2-7 TRBV27
CTSSIGDSKGDRYEQYF TRBJ2-7 TRBV19
CSVWGTHEQYF TRBJ2-7 TRBV29-1
CSAPSGGTHTGELFF TRBJ2-2 TRBV20-1
CASSLTTGYQPQHF TRBJ1-5 TRBV12-3/TRBV12-4
CASSPQGYEQSF TRBJ2-7 TRBV7-2
CATSPASYNEQFF TRBJ2-1 TRBV24-1
CASSDSTSGGAEQFF TRBJ2-1 TRBV6-4
CASSDGPGNTEAFF TRBJ1-1 TRBV6-1